These 30 T cell receptor beta chains came from one sample sequenced in a study of blood T cell repertoires in COVID-19. The assay was immunoSEQ multiplex PCR, and TCRdb's table has in-frame clones only and misses some. The data hold some 53,000 clones, with around 86% observed a single time. Sequenced input: peripheral blood. The origin of the receptors is a man aged 70-80 years with acute or convalescent COVID-19.

V is TRBV4-3 and J is TRBJ2-2; 9 nucleotides align to TRBD2. CDR3 length equals 18 residues. Germline loops: CDR1 LGHNA, CDR2 YSLEER. V gave up 0 bases and J gave up 7 bases; unmatched junction bases: 12. Here the CDR3 DNA reads TGCGCCAGCAGCCAAGAAGGCGGGAGGGCCATCCAGGGCGGGGAGCTGTTTTTT. This codes for CASSQEGGRAIQGGELFF.

This chain joins TRBV12-5 and TRBJ2-1; 11 nucleotides align to TRBD2. The germline V gene encodes CDR1 LGHNT and CDR2 FRNRAP. The J segment lost 0 bases and the V segment lost 0 bases, leaving 10 bases of the junction unmatched. The CDR3 is 20 residues long. The CDR3 protein is CASGLVPPLAGGRSYNEQFF. The CDR3 DNA is TGTGCTAGTGGTTTGGTACCCCCTCTAGCGGGAGGACGCTCCTACAATGAGCAGTTCTTC.

The chain uses TRBV1 and TRBJ2-5; TRBD2 is taken as the D call from the table, unchecked against the DNA. TRBV1 is a pseudogene locus. The CDR3 spans 16 residues. The CDR3 coding sequence is TGCACCAGCAGCCAGGGGACTAGCGGGAGCTCCGAGACCCAGTACTTC. This gives the protein CTSSQGTSGSSETQYF.

This clone was seen once. The chain uses TRBV28 and TRBJ2-7; a weak D match, TRBD2 (6 bases). V was cut by 6 bases and J by 2 bases, with 17 bases left in between. The CDR3 runs to 15 residues. The germline V gene has CDR1 MDHEN and CDR2 SYDVKM. CDR3 protein: CASRTAGTQAYEQYV. DNA for the CDR3: TGTGCCAGCAGGACTGCCGGGACTCAAGCCTACGAGCAGTACGTC.

The chain is built from TRBV6-6 and TRBJ2-7, with TRBD2 matching 13 bases. CDR1 and CDR2 from the germline V gene are MNHNY and SVGAGI (reference sequence). The junction had 9 bases not matched to a gene; V was cut back by 7 bases and J by 6 bases. The length of the CDR3 is 15 residues. CDR3 sequence reads: CASTVGLAGRFEQYF. CDR3 coding DNA: TGTGCCAGCACCGTGGGACTAGCGGGAAGATTCGAGCAGTACTTC.

The rearrangement joins TRBV4-1 to TRBJ2-5; 7 bases map to TRBD2. The CDR3 runs to 19 residues. Losses at the gene ends were 1 base for V and 2 bases for J; bases not matched to a gene: 16. Germline V gene data show CDR1 as MGHRA and CDR2 as YSYEKL. CDR3 protein: CASSQAGIKQPAGQETQYF. The CDR3 bases are TGCGCCAGCAGCCAAGCGGGGATCAAGCAGCCAGCGGGACAAGAGACCCAGTACTTC.

The chain links TRBV24-1 to TRBJ2-5; 10 bases fit TRBD1. Germline V gives CDR1 KGHDR, CDR2 SFDVKD. V lost 1 base and J lost 2; bases outside the gene matches: 6. CDR3 size: 17 residues. The CDR3 nucleotides are TGTGCCACCAGTGATTTTGGGGGACAGGGGTTACAAGAGACCCAGTACTTC. Protein: CATSDFGGQGLQETQYF.

The chain recombines TRBV27 with TRBJ2-7; 12 bases align to TRBD1. The CDR3 runs to 16 residues. Trimming at V came to 5 bases and at J to 5 bases, leaving 10 bases not matched to a gene. Germline values: CDR1 MNHEY, CDR2 SMNVEV (reference sequence). The chain's CDR3 is CASSRNPGQGADEQYF. The CDR3 DNA sequence: TGTGCCAGCAGTCGAAACCCGGGACAGGGGGCCGACGAGCAGTACTTC.

In this sample, this clone is medium-sized. The V and J genes are TRBV7-9 and TRBJ1-3, with D possibly TRBD1 on 6 matching bases. Germline V CDR1 and CDR2: SEHNR, FQNEAQ (reference sequence). V gave up 5 bases and J gave up 6 bases, with 17 bases separating them. The CDR3 has 15 residues. The CDR3 loop is CASSRNGQRENTIYF. The CDR3 DNA sequence: TGTGCCAGCAGCCGTAATGGACAGAGGGAAAACACCATATATTTT.

The gene calls are TRBV7-2 and TRBJ2-7; 8 bases map to TRBD1. Germline assignment: CDR1 SGHTA and CDR2 FQGNSA. V gave up 5 bases and J gave up 2 bases; unmatched junction bases: 8. The length of the CDR3 is 15 residues. The CDR3 coding sequence is TGTGCCAGCAGCGAAACACGGACAGGGACCTACGAGCAGTACTTC. This translates into CASSETRTGTYEQYF.

The rearrangement joins TRBV15 to TRBJ2-6; possibly TRBD2 for D (5 bases). V was trimmed by 3 bases and J by 2 bases, leaving 11 bases between them. The CDR3 has 16 amino acids. The germline V gene encodes CDR1 LNHNV and CDR2 YYDKDF (reference sequence). The CDR3, as DNA: TGTGCCACCAGCAGCCCTCGGGGAGCTGGGGCCAACGTCCTGACTTTC. Translated, it gives CATSSPRGAGANVLTF.

The chain employs TRBV28 and TRBJ2-7; D may be TRBD2 (5 bases). V lost 4 bases and J 4 bases, leaving 14 bases between the germline ends. CDR3 length: 14 residues. Germline CDR1 is MDHEN and CDR2 is SYDVKM. The CDR3 protein is CASSSATGYYEQYV. The CDR3 nucleotides read TGTGCCAGCAGTTCTGCTACGGGGTATTACGAGCAGTACGTC.

This chain connects TRBV6-6 to TRBJ2-7; D remains ambiguous. Germline assignment: CDR1 MNHNY and CDR2 SVGAGI (reference sequence). The CDR3 has 13 residues. V was shortened by 5 bases and J by 3 bases, with 11 bases between the two germline ends. The CDR3 nucleotides are TGTGCCAGCAGTATGTTGGCAAACTACGAGCAGTACGTC. Translation gives CASSMLANYEQYV.

The chain joins TRBV4-1 to TRBJ2-1; the D gene is possibly TRBD2 (6 bases). Germline loops: CDR1 MGHRA, CDR2 YSYEKL. There are 17 residues in the CDR3. V lost 1 base, J lost 0 bases, and 13 bases lay in between. CDR3 sequence: CASSQVGVTSSYNEQFF. The CDR3 DNA sequence: TGCGCCAGCAGCCAAGTGGGGGTGACTAGCTCCTACAATGAGCAGTTCTTC.

This clone has more than one count but fewer than ten. V and J are TRBV11-2 and TRBJ2-5, with 7 bases identical to TRBD2. J gave up 3 bases and V 1 base, and 5 bases lay outside the gene matches. The CDR3 sequence is 15 residues long. Germline CDR1 reads SGHAT; CDR2 reads FQNNGV. As DNA, the CDR3 is TGTGCCAGCAGCTTAGGAGTAGGGAGGGAAGAGACCCAGTACTTC. Encoded protein: CASSLGVGREETQYF.

The chain employs TRBV9 and TRBJ2-1; 10 bases line up with TRBD1. J was trimmed by 9 bases and V by 4 bases; bases with no gene match: 13. CDR1 SGDLS and CDR2 YYNGEE come from the germline V gene. This CDR3 spans 16 amino acids. The CDR3 loop reads CASSPPGQGTTIEQFF. CDR3 nucleotides: TGTGCCAGCAGCCCTCCGGGACAGGGGACTACAATTGAGCAGTTCTTC.

The V and J genes are TRBV11-2 and TRBJ2-5; the D is unclear. V was shortened by 5 bases and J by 2 bases, with 3 bases between the two germline ends. Germline CDR1 SGHAT, CDR2 FQNNGV. CDR3 length equals 11 residues. The CDR3 nucleotides are TGTGCCAGCAGCCCTCAAGAGACCCAGTACTTC. It translates to CASSPQETQYF.

The table lists this clone with a few counts. V usage is TRBV7-9 and J usage is TRBJ2-7, with a weak D call TRBD2 (6 bases). CDR1 and CDR2 from the germline V gene are SEHNR and FQNEAQ (reference sequence). Trimming removed 5 bases from V and 6 bases from J, with 20 bases in between. CDR3 length: 15 amino acids. The CDR3 loop reads CASSPPREKGSEQYF. Written as DNA, the CDR3 is TGTGCCAGCAGCCCGCCCCGGGAGAAGGGATCCGAGCAGTACTTC.

The chain uses TRBV3-1 (or the pseudogene TRBV3-2) and TRBJ1-4, with no clear D. V shed 6 bases and J shed 8 bases, with 16 bases lying between them. CDR1 and CDR2 (germline): LGHDT, YNNKEL (reference sequence). CDR3 size: 14 residues. Here the CDR3 DNA reads TGTGCCAGCAGGAACATGAGGGAAGGGGAAAAACTGTTTTTT. Translation: CASRNMREGEKLFF.

This CDR3 reads CASRDTAGANNEQFF. Written as DNA, the CDR3 is TGTGCCAGCAGGGATACAGCGGGAGCTAACAATGAGCAGTTCTTC. The rearrangement links TRBV6-4 to TRBJ2-1; 8 bases are a match to TRBD2. The junction had 9 bases not matched to a gene; V was cut back by 6 bases and J by 5 bases. Germline V gene lookup returns CDR1 MRHNA and CDR2 SNTAGT. The CDR3 has 15 amino acids.

The V gene is TRBV14, the J gene TRBJ2-6; D unclear. The CDR3 loop spans 14 amino acids. Trimming left V 5 bases short and J 4 bases short, with 9 bases between. Germline loops: CDR1 SGHDN, CDR2 FVKESK. The CDR3 sequence: CASSSLSGANVLTF. The CDR3 nucleotides are TGTGCCAGCAGCTCTCTATCGGGGGCCAACGTCCTGACTTTC.

This chain connects TRBV28 to TRBJ2-1, with 8 bases fitting TRBD1. This CDR3 contains 14 residues. The V and J ends lost 8 bases and 0 bases, in that order; junction bases with no gene match: 3. Per germline, CDR1 MDHEN and CDR2 SYDVKM. The CDR3 is CASAGGLSYNEQFF. In DNA form, the CDR3 reads TGTGCCAGCGCAGGGGGCCTCTCCTACAATGAGCAGTTCTTC. Supplemented by reference TRBV28 and TRBJ2-1, the full variable domain reads DVKVTQSSRYLVKRTGEKVFLECVQDMDHENMFWYRQDPGLGLRLIYFSYDVKMKEKGDIPEGYSVSREKKERFSLILESASTNQTSMYLCASAGGLSYNEQFFGPGTRLTVL.

The V and J genes are TRBV9 and TRBJ2-3; 7 positions agree with TRBD2. Germline V gives CDR1 SGDLS, CDR2 YYNGEE. This CDR3 has 18 residues. Unmatched junction bases numbered 13, after V lost 0 bases and J lost 3 bases. CDR3 in amino acids: CASSVDYMWEGKTDTQYF. The CDR3 DNA is TGTGCCAGCAGCGTAGATTATATGTGGGAGGGGAAAACAGATACGCAGTATTTT.

The CDR3 DNA follows: TGTGCCAGCAGCTGGAGCGGTCGGGGAGGCAATGAGCAGTTCTTC. It codes for CASSWSGRGGNEQFF. The genes are TRBV3-1 (or the pseudogene TRBV3-2) and TRBJ2-1; D is possibly TRBD2 (6 bases). The V gene's germline CDR1 is LGHDT and CDR2 YNNKEL (reference sequence). CDR3 length: 15 residues. V was shortened by 5 bases and J by 6 bases, with 17 bases between the two germline ends.

The chain recombines TRBV19 with TRBJ2-7, with a tentative D call TRBD2 (6 bases). V lost 3 bases and J lost 0, with 12 bases in between. Germline V CDR1 and CDR2: LNHDA, SQIVND (reference sequence). The CDR3 loop spans 15 amino acids. The CDR3 loop is CASSMGRDLSYEQYF. The CDR3 DNA reads as TGTGCCAGTAGTATGGGGCGGGACCTCTCCTACGAGCAGTACTTC. The variable domain in full, completed from reference TRBV19 and TRBJ2-7, reads DGGITQSPKYLFRKEGQNVTLSCEQNLNHDAMYWYRQDPGQGLRLIYYSQIVNDFQKGDIAEGYSVSREKKESFPLTVTSAQKNPTAFYLCASSMGRDLSYEQYFGPGTRLTVT.

V and J are TRBV5-1 and TRBJ2-3; tentatively, D is TRBD1 (6 bases). The CDR3 is made up of 17 amino acids. V lost 4 bases and J 2 bases, leaving 20 bases between the germline ends. Looked up from germline, CDR1 is SGHRS and CDR2 is YFSETQ. CDR3: CASSGGQFGTPTDTQYF. The CDR3 region has the DNA TGCGCCAGCAGCGGAGGACAGTTCGGGACCCCCACAGATACGCAGTATTTT.

A single count supports this clone. The genes are TRBV28 and TRBJ1-2; 10 nucleotides line up with TRBD1. V gave up 8 bases and J gave up 7 bases; unmatched junction bases: 10. Germline CDR1 reads MDHEN; CDR2 reads SYDVKM. The CDR3 extends over 14 amino acids. CDR3 sequence reads: CASGGTGAAGGYTF. CDR3 nucleotide sequence: TGTGCCAGCGGGGGGACAGGGGCCGCGGGTGGCTACACCTTC.

This sequence joins TRBV4-1 and TRBJ1-1; D not resolved. CDR1 MGHRA and CDR2 YSYEKL come from the germline V gene. The CDR3 contains 12 residues. V lost 0 bases to trimming and J lost 12 bases, with 11 bases between them. The CDR3 sequence is CASSQDIRGTFF. CDR3 DNA sequence: TGCGCCAGCAGCCAAGATATTCGCGGAACTTTCTTT.

This clone showed up just a few times. V is TRBV7-9 and J is TRBJ1-6; weak D call: TRBD1 (5 bases). CDR3 length: 17 residues. The V gene lost 0 bases and the J gene lost 0 bases, with 9 bases spanning the gap. Per germline, CDR1 SEHNR and CDR2 FQNEAQ (reference sequence). In DNA form, the CDR3 reads TGTGCCAGCAGCTTAGCGGGGCGGAGCTCCTATAATTCACCCCTCCACTTT. This encodes CASSLAGRSSYNSPLHF.

The chain uses TRBV3-1 (or the pseudogene TRBV3-2) and TRBJ1-6; weak D call: TRBD1 (6 bases). V gave up 1 base and J gave up 10 bases, with 14 bases separating them. CDR1 and CDR2 from the germline V gene are LGHDT and YNNKEL (reference sequence). CDR3 length equals 15 residues. DNA for the CDR3: TGTGCCAGCAGCCAAGGATGGGCAGGGGAGTCACCCCTCCACTTT. Translation: CASSQGWAGESPLHF.